This TCR beta chain was captured by sequencing in a study of human T cells and chemical hapten exposure. General observations from the study: Compared to controls, expanded TCRs made significantly more large clusters of similar CDR3s.

Time point here: patch test 2, 6 weeks after DPC sensitization. Documented treatment: therapeutic diphenylcyclopropenone sensitization with weekly scalp DPC. RNA extraction used unfractionated whole blood as the source of total RNA. As the library was built, unique molecular identifiers were attached to individual cDNA molecules. Via MiXCR, TCRdb re-called the RACE reads, giving one row per CDR3 protein. The table shows a few hundred thousand distinct CDR3 sequences, with about 6% occurring only once. The CDR3 runs 15 residues. In germline, CDR1 is SGHKS, CDR2 YYEKEE (reference sequence). V was shortened by 0 bases and J by 5 bases, with 12 bases between the two germline ends. There are many counts of this clonotype. Its antigen is still unknown.

The sequence came from a woman aged 18-29 years with alopecia areata. Some clones in this sample may be carry-over from other donors' samples. The chain uses TRBV5-5 and TRBJ2-1, with D perhaps being TRBD1 or TRBD2 (5 bases each). The input for sequencing was whole blood, taken in connection with sensitization to the hapten diphenylcyclopropenone (DPC). The CDR3 sequence: CASSLDGDRNNEQFF. The CDR3 DNA follows: TGTGCCAGCAGCTTGGACGGGGACCGTAACAATGAGCAGTTCTTC.